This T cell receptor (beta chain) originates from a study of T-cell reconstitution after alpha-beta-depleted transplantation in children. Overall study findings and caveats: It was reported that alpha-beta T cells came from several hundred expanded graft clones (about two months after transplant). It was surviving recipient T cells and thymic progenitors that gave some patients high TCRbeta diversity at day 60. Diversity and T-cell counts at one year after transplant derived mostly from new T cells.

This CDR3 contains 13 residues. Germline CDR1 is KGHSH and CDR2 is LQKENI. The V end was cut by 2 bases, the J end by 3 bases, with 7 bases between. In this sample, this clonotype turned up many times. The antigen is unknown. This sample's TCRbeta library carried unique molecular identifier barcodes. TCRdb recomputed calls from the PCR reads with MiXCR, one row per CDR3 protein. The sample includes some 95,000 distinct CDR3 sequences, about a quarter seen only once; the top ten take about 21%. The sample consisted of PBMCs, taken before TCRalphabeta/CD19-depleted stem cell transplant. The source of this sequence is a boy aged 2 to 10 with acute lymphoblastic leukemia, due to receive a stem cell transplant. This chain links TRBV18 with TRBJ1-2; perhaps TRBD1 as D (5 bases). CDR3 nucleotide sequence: TGTGCCAGCTCACCATTACAGGACTATGGCTACACCTTC. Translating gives CASSPLQDYGYTF.